This T cell receptor (beta chain) was profiled in a study of cytomegalovirus exposure and HLA in healthy donors. At the level of the study: Inside one of the first data releases sat about 85 million unique TCRs taken from HLA-typed donors.

V lost 2 bases and J 9 bases, leaving 14 bases between the germline ends. Germline CDR1 is MNHNY and CDR2 is SVGAGI (reference sequence). The CDR3 contains 14 residues. Primers: 60 Vbeta forward and 13 Jbeta reverse. This table comes from immunoSEQ multiplex PCR, and its TCRdb copy is limited to in-frame clones, with some not included. Of under 200,000 clones listed, 80% to 90% are singletons. The receptor's source is a man aged 50-59 years in good health and CMV-seropositive. J is TRBJ1-3 and V is TRBV6-6; possible D gene TRBD1, 5 bases. The sequenced material came from PBMCs. DNA for the CDR3: TGTGCCAGCAGTTACCACCGGCAGGGTGGCACCATATATTTT. Its translation is CASSYHRQGGTIYF.